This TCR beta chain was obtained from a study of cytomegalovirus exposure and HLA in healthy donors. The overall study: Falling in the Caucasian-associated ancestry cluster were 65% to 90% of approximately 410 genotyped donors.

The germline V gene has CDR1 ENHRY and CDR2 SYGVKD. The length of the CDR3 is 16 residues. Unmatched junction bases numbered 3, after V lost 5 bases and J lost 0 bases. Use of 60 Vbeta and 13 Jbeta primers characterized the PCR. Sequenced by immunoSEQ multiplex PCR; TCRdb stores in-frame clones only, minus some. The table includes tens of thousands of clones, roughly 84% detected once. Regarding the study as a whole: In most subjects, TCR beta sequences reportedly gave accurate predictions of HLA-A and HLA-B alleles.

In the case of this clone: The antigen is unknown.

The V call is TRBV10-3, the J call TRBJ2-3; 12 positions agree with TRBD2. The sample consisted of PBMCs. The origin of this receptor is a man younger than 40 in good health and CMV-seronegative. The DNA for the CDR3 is TGTGCCATCAGTAGGACTAGCGGGGTCAGCACAGATACGCAGTATTTT. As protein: CAISRTSGVSTDTQYF.